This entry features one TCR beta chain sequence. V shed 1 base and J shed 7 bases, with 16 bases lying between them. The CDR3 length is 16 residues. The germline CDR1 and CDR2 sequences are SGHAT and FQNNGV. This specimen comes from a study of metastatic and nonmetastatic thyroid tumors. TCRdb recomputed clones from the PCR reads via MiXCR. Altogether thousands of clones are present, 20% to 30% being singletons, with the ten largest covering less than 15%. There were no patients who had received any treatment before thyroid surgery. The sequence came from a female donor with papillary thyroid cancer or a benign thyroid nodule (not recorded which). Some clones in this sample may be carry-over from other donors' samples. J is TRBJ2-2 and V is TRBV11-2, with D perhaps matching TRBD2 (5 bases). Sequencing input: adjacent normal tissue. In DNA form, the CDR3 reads TGTGCCAGCAGCTTAGGAGGGAACGGAATAAACGGGGAGCTGTTTTTT. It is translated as CASSLGGNGINGELFF.